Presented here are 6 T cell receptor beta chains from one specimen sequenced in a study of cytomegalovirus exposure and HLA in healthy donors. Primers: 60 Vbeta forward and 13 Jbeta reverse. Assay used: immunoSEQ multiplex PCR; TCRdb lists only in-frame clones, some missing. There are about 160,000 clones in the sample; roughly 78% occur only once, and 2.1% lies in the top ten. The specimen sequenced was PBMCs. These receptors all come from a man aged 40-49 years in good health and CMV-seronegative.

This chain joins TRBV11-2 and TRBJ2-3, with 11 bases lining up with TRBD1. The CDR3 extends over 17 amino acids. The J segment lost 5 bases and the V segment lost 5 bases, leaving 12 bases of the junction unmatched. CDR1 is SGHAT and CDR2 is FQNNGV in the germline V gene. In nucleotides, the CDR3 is TGTGCCAGCAGCCGGACAGGGGGCTATTTATCAGGAGATACGCAGTATTTT. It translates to CASSRTGGYLSGDTQYF.

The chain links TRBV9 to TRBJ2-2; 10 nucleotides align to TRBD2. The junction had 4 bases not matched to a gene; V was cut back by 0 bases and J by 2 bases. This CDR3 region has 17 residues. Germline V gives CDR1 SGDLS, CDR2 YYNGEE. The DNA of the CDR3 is TGTGCCAGCAGCGTAGGTACTAGCGGGATCAACACCGGGGAGCTGTTTTTT. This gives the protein CASSVGTSGINTGELFF.

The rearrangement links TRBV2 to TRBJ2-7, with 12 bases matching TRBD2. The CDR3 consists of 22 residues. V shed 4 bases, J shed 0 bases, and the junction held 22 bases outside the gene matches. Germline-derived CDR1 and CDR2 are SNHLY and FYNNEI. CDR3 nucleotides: TGTGCCAGCAGTGCTGGGACGGGGGGTGGACTAGCGGGATTTCGATTCTCCTACGAGCAGTACTTC. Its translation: CASSAGTGGGLAGFRFSYEQYF.

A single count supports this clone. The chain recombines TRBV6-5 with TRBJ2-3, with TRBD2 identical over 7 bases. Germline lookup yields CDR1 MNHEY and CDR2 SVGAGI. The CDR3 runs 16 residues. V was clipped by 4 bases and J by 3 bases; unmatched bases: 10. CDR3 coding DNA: TGTGCCAGCAGTTCCCCCTCAGGGCGGGGGACAGATACGCAGTATTTT. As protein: CASSSPSGRGTDTQYF.

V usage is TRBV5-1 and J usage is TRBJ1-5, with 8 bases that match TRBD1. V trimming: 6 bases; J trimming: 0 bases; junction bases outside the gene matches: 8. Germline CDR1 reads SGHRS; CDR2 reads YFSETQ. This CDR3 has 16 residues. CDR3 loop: CASKWDRYYSNQPQHF. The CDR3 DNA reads TGCGCCAGCAAATGGGACAGGTATTATAGCAATCAGCCCCAGCATTTT.

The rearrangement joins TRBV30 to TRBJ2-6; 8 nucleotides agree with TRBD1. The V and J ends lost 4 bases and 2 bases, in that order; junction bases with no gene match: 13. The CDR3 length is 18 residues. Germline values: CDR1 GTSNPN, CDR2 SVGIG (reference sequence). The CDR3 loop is CAWNRQGSWSTGANVLTF. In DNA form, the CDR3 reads TGTGCCTGGAACCGACAGGGGTCTTGGAGTACTGGGGCCAACGTCCTGACTTTC. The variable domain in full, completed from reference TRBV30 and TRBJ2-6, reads SQTIHQWPATLVQPVGSPLSLECTVEGTSNPNLYWYRQAAGRGLQLLFYSVGIGQISSEVPQNLSASRPQDRQFILSSKKLLLSDSGFYLCAWNRQGSWSTGANVLTFGAGSRLTVL.